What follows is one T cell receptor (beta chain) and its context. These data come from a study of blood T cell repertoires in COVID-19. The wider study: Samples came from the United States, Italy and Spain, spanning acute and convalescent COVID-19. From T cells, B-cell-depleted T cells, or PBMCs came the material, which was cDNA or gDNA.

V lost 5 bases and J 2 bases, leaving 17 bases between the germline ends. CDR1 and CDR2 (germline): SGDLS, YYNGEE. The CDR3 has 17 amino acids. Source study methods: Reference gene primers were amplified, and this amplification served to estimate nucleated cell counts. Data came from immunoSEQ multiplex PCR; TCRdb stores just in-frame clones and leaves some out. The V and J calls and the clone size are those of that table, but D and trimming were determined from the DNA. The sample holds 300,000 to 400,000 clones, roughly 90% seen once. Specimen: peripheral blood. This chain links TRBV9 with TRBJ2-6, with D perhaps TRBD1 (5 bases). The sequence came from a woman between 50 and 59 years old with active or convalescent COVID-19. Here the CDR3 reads CASSDLQGMTGANVLTF. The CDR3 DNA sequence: TGTGCCAGCAGTGATCTGCAGGGTATGACTGGGGCCAACGTCCTGACTTTC. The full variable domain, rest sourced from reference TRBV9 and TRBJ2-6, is DSGVTQTPKHLITATGQRVTLRCSPRSGDLSVYWYQQSLDQGLQFLIQYYNGEERAKGNILERFSAQQFPDLHSELNLSSLELGDSALYFCASSDLQGMTGANVLTFGAGSRLTVL.